These 21 T cell receptor beta chains originate from one sample sequenced in a study of CD8+CD57+ T cells in acquired aplastic anemia. Both TCR beta VDJ combination and CDR3 sequence profiling were carried out. Genomic DNA was the template for this profiling. TCRdb reprocessed the reads via MiXCR and lists one record per CDR3 protein. In the table there are 150,000 to 200,000 distinct CDR3 sequences, roughly 47% of which are singletons. What was sequenced was sorted CD4+, CD8+, or CD8+CD57+ T cells (not recorded which) from PBMCs. The receptors were sampled from a human donor in good health.

At least ten counts were recorded for this clonotype. The chain carries TRBV2 and TRBJ2-1; TRBD1 matches 9 bases. This CDR3 spans 12 amino acids. Germline assignment: CDR1 SNHLY and CDR2 FYNNEI. After removal of 8 bases from V and 9 bases from J, the junction contained 5 bases not matched to a gene. The CDR3 here is CASVTGGTEQFF. DNA for the CDR3: TGTGCCAGCGTTACAGGGGGCACTGAGCAGTTCTTC.

In the case of this clonotype: Sequence at one end of the junction differs from germline and may be a read error. This chain joins TRBV12-3 or TRBV12-4 and TRBJ2-1; TRBD1 aligns across 10 bases. This CDR3 has 14 amino acids. CDR3 coding DNA: TGTGCCAGCAACCGGGACAGGGGTTCCAATGGGCAGTTCTTC. Translating it yields CASNRDRGSNGQFF.

This chain links TRBV5-4 with TRBJ1-5; a possible D gene is TRBD1 (6 bases). There are 16 residues in the CDR3. In germline, CDR1 is SGHNT, CDR2 YYREEE (reference sequence). Trimming took off 0 bases at V and 2 bases at J, with 12 bases between the two ends. The CDR3 loop is CASSLGGGGGNQPQHF. DNA for the CDR3: TGTGCCAGCAGCTTGGGAGGCGGGGGCGGCAATCAGCCCCAGCATTTT.

This clonotype was counted at least ten times. This rearrangement joins TRBV15 to TRBJ2-7; D gene uncertain. The CDR3 length is 13 residues. Germline V lookup: CDR1 LNHNV, CDR2 YYDKDF (reference sequence). V was trimmed by 8 bases and J by 3 bases, leaving 14 bases between them. The CDR3 sequence: CATSEAVVYEQYF. CDR3 DNA sequence: TGTGCCACCTCAGAGGCGGTAGTCTACGAGCAGTACTTC.

V and J are TRBV4-1 and TRBJ2-5; D remains ambiguous. This CDR3 contains 13 residues. Deletions cut 8 bases from V and 2 bases from J, with 12 bases between. CDR1 and CDR2 (germline): MGHRA, YSYEKL. The CDR3 reads CASRRHGQETQYF. In DNA, the CDR3 is TGCGCCAGCCGCCGTCACGGGCAAGAGACCCAGTACTTC.

This clonotype was seen more than once but under ten times. This rearrangement joins TRBV27 to TRBJ2-7; 10 bases match TRBD2. V lost 6 bases, J lost 4 bases, and 9 bases stayed unmatched. The CDR3 has 15 amino acids. The germline V gene encodes CDR1 MNHEY and CDR2 SMNVEV (reference sequence). The CDR3: CASRSLAGAPYEQYF. CDR3 bases: TGTGCCAGCAGATCGCTAGCGGGGGCGCCATACGAGCAGTACTTC.

By frequency in the sample, this clonotype is medium-sized. V is TRBV6-4 and J is TRBJ2-5; 8 bases are a match to TRBD2. The CDR3 spans 14 residues. With 6 bases clipped from V and 4 bases from J, the junction kept 7 bases outside the gene matches. Germline CDR1 is MRHNA and CDR2 is SNTAGT. This CDR3 reads CASSEGLESETQYF. CDR3 DNA sequence: TGTGCCAGCAGCGAGGGACTAGAGTCAGAGACCCAGTACTTC.

This clonotype was detected ten times or more. This sequence joins TRBV13 and TRBJ2-5; D possibly uses TRBD1 or TRBD2 (5 bases each). This CDR3 is 14 amino acids long. V was trimmed by 0 bases and J by 8 bases, leaving 13 bases between them. Per germline, CDR1 PRHDT and CDR2 FYEKMQ (reference sequence). The chain's CDR3 is CASSLGVRDDTQYF. CDR3 DNA: TGTGCCAGCAGCTTAGGTGTTAGGGACGACACCCAGTACTTC.

This clonotype ranks as medium-sized. The genes are TRBV10-3 and TRBJ2-1; TRBD1 agrees at 8 bases. The CDR3 runs 17 residues. From germline, CDR1 is ENHRY and CDR2 SYGVKD. J was trimmed by 4 bases and V by 6 bases; bases with no gene match: 14. CDR3 sequence (DNA): TGTGCCATCAGCTACTCGGATACGACAGGGGTTTACAATGAGCAGTTCTTC. It yields the protein CAISYSDTTGVYNEQFF.

The chain couples TRBV6-1 to TRBJ1-6, with 9 bases matching TRBD1. This CDR3 comprises 16 residues. Germline CDR1 is MNHNS and CDR2 is SASEGT. Trimming at V came to 5 bases and at J to 13 bases, leaving 15 bases not matched to a gene. The CDR3 reads CASSRQGGDSNQPLHF. The CDR3 region has the DNA TGTGCCAGCAGTCGACAGGGGGGAGATAGCAATCAGCCCCTCCACTTT.

This clonotype was detected a few times. This chain connects TRBV24-1 to TRBJ2-7, with a tentative D call TRBD1 (7 bases). From germline, CDR1 is KGHDR and CDR2 SFDVKD. This CDR3 is built from 14 residues. Trimming pared 4 bases from V and 3 bases from J, leaving 12 bases between. CDR3 sequence: CATSEAGGNYEQYF. The DNA for the CDR3 is TGTGCCACCAGTGAAGCAGGGGGGAACTACGAGCAGTACTTC.

This chain joins TRBV15 and TRBJ2-3; the match to TRBD2 covers 7 bases. The ends lost 0 bases at V and 6 bases at J; junction bases unmatched: 9. This CDR3 has 16 residues. Germline CDR1 is LNHNV and CDR2 is YYDKDF (reference sequence). The CDR3 DNA reads as TGTGCCACCAGCAGAGATGGGGCTAGCGGCCCCGATACGCAGTATTTT. It is translated as CATSRDGASGPDTQYF.

The chain links TRBV30 to TRBJ2-1; no clear D. From germline, CDR1 is GTSNPN and CDR2 SVGIG (reference sequence). This CDR3 is 13 amino acids long. Trimming stripped 0 bases from V and 9 bases from J, with 12 bases between. The CDR3, as DNA: TGTGCCTGGAGTGTAGGAGTACAAGCTGAGCAGTTCTTC. The encoded protein is CAWSVGVQAEQFF.

As regards this clonotype: This may be a read error: a much more frequent sequence differs by one nucleotide. This sequence joins TRBV6-1 and TRBJ2-3; D unclear. Germline V gene data show CDR1 as MNHNS and CDR2 as SASEGT. Trimming pared 7 bases from V and 0 bases from J, leaving 11 bases between. This CDR3 is built from 14 residues. The CDR3 here is CASIDWLSTDTQYF. The CDR3 DNA reads TGTGCCAGCATTGATTGGCTTAGCACAGATACGCAGTATTTT.

This clonotype was observed at least ten times. V usage is TRBV7-9 and J usage is TRBJ1-6, with a possible D match to TRBD1 (6 bases). The CDR3 sequence is 16 residues long. The V and J ends lost 2 bases and 6 bases respectively, with 14 bases between them. Per germline, CDR1 SEHNR and CDR2 FQNEAQ (reference sequence). DNA of the CDR3: TGTGCCAGCAGCTTAAGGACAGCGACGATTAATTCACCCCTCCACTTT. As protein: CASSLRTATINSPLHF.

This clonotype was found many times. The chain combines TRBV2 with TRBJ1-5; D uncertain. The V gene lost 1 base and the J gene lost 5 bases, with 9 bases spanning the gap. The CDR3 runs 14 residues. Looked up from germline, CDR1 is SNHLY and CDR2 is FYNNEI. This CDR3 reads CASSEGAPYQPQHF. The CDR3 DNA sequence: TGTGCCAGCAGTGAAGGGGCTCCGTATCAGCCCCAGCATTTT.

Concerning this clonotype itself: It may be a read error: a sequence one base away is much more abundant. The chain has TRBV7-3 and TRBJ2-2, with D possibly being TRBD1 or TRBD2 (6 bases each). The CDR3 has 15 residues. CDR1 and CDR2 from the germline V gene are SGHTA and FQGTGA. The CDR3 coding sequence is TGTGCCAGCAGCCAGGGACTGGGGGGCACCGGGGAGCTGCTTTTT. The encoded protein is CASSQGLGGTGELLF.

This chain links TRBV7-2 with TRBJ1-1; 7 bases map to TRBD1. Germline assignment: CDR1 SGHTA and CDR2 FQGNSA. The CDR3 is made up of 14 amino acids. Trimming removed 2 bases from V and 5 bases from J; junction bases left unmatched: 5. The CDR3 coding sequence is TGTGCCAGCAGCTTAACAGGGGTGGGGACTGAAGCTTTCTTT. It yields the protein CASSLTGVGTEAFF.

The V and J genes are TRBV5-1 and TRBJ2-1; 9 positions match TRBD2. The CDR3 totals 16 residues. After removal of 3 bases from V and 4 bases from J, the junction contained 8 bases not matched to a gene. Looked up from germline, CDR1 is SGHRS and CDR2 is YFSETQ. CDR3 in amino acids: CASSSAGTSSYNEQFF. The CDR3 DNA follows: TGCGCCAGCAGCTCGGCCGGGACTAGCTCATACAATGAGCAGTTCTTC.

This clonotype was counted between two and nine times. V is TRBV10-2 and J is TRBJ2-5; D is ambiguous. The V and J ends lost 2 bases and 2 bases respectively, with 12 bases between them. CDR3 length equals 15 residues. The germline V gene has CDR1 WSHSY and CDR2 SAAADI. The CDR3 is CASSEMGKGQETQYF. The CDR3 DNA sequence: TGCGCCAGCAGTGAGATGGGGAAAGGGCAAGAGACCCAGTACTTC.

The CDR3 DNA is TGTGCCACCAGCAGAGACCAGTCTGAAGCTTTCTTT. Protein: CATSRDQSEAFF. The rearrangement links TRBV15 to TRBJ1-1; D call uncertain. Trimming cost V 0 bases and J 6 bases, with 5 bases left between them. This CDR3 comprises 12 residues. Germline assignment: CDR1 LNHNV and CDR2 YYDKDF (reference sequence).